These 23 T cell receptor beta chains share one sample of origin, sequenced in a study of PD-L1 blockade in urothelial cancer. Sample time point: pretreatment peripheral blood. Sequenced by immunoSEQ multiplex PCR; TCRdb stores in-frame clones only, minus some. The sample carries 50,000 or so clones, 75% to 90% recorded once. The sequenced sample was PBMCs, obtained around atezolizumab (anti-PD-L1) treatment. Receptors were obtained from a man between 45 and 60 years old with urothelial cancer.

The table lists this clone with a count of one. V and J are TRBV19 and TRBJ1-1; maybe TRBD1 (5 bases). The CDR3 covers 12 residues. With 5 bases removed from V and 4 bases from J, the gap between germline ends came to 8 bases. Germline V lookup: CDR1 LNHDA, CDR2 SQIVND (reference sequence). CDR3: CASSEQVTEAFF. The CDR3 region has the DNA TGTGCCAGTAGTGAACAGGTCACTGAAGCTTTCTTT.

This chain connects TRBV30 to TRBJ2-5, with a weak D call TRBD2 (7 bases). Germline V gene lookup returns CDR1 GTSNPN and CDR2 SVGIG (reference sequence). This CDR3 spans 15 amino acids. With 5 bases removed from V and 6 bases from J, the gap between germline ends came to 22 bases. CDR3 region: CAWLGDGGPLKTQYF. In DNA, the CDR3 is TGTGCCTGGCTCGGGGACGGGGGGCCCCTGAAGACCCAGTACTTC.

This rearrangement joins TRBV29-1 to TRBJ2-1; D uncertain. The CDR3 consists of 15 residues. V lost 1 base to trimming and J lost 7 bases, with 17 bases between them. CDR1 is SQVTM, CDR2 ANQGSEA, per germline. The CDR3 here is CSVEGQKTTRNEQFF. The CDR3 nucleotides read TGCAGCGTTGAAGGCCAGAAAACCACCCGAAATGAGCAGTTCTTC.

CDR3 loop: CASITQGGPEAFF. DNA of the CDR3: TGTGCCAGCATCACCCAAGGGGGCCCTGAAGCTTTCTTT. This sequence joins TRBV6-6 and TRBJ1-1; 7 bases are shared with TRBD1. V lost 7 bases to trimming and J lost 6 bases; unmatched junction nucleotides: 8. From germline, CDR1 is MNHNY and CDR2 SVGAGI (reference sequence). The length of the CDR3 is 13 residues.

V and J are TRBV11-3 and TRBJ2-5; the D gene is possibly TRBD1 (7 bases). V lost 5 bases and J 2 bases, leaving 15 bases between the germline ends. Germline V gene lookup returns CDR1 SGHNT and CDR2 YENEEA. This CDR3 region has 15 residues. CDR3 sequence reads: CASSNRQGGQETQYF. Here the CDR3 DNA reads TGTGCCAGCAGCAACAGACAGGGAGGACAAGAGACCCAGTACTTC.

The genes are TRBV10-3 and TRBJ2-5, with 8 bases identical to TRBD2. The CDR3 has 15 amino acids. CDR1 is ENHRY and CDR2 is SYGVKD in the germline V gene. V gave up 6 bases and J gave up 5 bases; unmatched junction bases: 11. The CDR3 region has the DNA TGTGCCATCAGCCCGGGGGGGGAGGGCCAGGAGACCCAGTACTTC. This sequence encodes CAISPGGEGQETQYF.

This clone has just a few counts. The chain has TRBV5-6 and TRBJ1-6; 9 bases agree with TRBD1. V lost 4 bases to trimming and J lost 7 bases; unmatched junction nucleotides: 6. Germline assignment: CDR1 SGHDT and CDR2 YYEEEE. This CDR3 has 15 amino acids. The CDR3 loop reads CASSRDRARNSPLHF. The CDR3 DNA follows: TGTGCCAGCAGCCGGGACAGGGCGAGGAATTCACCCCTCCACTTT.

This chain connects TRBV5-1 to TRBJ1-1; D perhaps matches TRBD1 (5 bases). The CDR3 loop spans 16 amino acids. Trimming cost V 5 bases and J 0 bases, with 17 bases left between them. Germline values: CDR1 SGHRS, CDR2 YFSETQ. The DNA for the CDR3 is TGCGCCAGCAGGGGGGGACGGGACGCAATGAACACTGAAGCTTTCTTT. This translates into CASRGGRDAMNTEAFF.

The DNA of the CDR3 is TGTGCCAGCAGCGAGGGACTCGTTAACAATGAGCAGTTCTTC. Translating it yields CASSEGLVNNEQFF. This rearrangement joins TRBV7-8 to TRBJ2-1; weak D call: TRBD2 (6 bases). V lost 5 bases and J 5 bases, leaving 13 bases between the germline ends. CDR3 size: 14 residues. Germline V lookup: CDR1 SGHVS, CDR2 FQNEAQ.

In nucleotides, the CDR3 is TGTGCCAGCAGCCGAGCGGGGGGGATGGATACGCAGTATTTT. Encoded protein: CASSRAGGMDTQYF. This chain connects TRBV4-2 to TRBJ2-3, with 10 bases lining up with TRBD2. From germline, CDR1 is LGHNA and CDR2 YNFKEQ. V lost 4 bases, J lost 6 bases, and 4 bases stayed unmatched. The CDR3 extends over 14 amino acids.

CDR3 region: CASSPPGLGLPGGQFF. DNA of the CDR3: TGTGCCAGCAGTCCTCCGGGACTAGGCCTACCCGGCGGGCAGTTCTTC. This chain uses TRBV9 with TRBJ2-1, with 8 bases matching TRBD2. The germline gives CDR1 SGDLS, CDR2 YYNGEE. This CDR3 region has 16 residues. The V segment lost 5 bases and the J segment 12 bases; nucleotides outside the gene matches: 19.

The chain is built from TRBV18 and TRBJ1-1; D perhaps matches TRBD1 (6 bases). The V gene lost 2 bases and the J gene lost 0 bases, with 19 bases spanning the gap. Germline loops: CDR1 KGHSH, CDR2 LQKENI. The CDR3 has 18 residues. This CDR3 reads CASSPLPTTGSMNTEAFF. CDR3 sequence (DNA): TGTGCCAGCTCACCATTGCCGACGACAGGCTCCATGAACACTGAAGCTTTCTTT.

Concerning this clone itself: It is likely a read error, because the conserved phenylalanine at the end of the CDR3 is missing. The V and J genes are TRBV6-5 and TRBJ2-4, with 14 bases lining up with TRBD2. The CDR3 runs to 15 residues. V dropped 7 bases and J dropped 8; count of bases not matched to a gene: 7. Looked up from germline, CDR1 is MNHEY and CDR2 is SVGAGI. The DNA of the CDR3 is TGTGCCAGCACCCGGACTAGCGGGGGGAAGTACATTCAGTACTTG. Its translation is CASTRTSGGKYIQYL.

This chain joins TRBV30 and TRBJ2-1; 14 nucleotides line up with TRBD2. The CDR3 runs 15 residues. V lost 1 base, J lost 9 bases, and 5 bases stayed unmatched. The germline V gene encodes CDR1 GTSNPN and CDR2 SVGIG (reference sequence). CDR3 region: CAWSETSGGEGEQFF. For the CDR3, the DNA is TGTGCCTGGAGTGAGACTAGCGGGGGGGAAGGTGAGCAGTTCTTC.

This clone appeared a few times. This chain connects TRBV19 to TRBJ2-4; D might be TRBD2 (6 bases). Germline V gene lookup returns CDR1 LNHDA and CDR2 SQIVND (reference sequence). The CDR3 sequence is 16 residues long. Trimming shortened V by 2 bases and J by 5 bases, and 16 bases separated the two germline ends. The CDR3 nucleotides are TGTGCCAGTAGTATACTAGGGCGGGGCCGCCAAAACATTCAGTACTTC. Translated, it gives CASSILGRGRQNIQYF. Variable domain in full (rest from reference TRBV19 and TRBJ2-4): DGGITQSPKYLFRKEGQNVTLSCEQNLNHDAMYWYRQDPGQGLRLIYYSQIVNDFQKGDIAEGYSVSREKKESFPLTVTSAQKNPTAFYLCASSILGRGRQNIQYFGAGTRLSVL.

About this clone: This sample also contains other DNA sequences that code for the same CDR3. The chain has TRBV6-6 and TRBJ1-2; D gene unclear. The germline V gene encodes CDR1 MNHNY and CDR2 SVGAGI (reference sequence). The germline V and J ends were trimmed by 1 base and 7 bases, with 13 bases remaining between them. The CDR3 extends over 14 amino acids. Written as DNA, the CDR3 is TGTGCCAGCAGTTACTTGGAGGCGTCGGGTGGCTACACCTTC. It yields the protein CASSYLEASGGYTF.

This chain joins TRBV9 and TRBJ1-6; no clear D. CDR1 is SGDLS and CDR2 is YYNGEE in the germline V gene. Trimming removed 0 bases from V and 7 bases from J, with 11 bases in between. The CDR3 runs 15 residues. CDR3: CASSVDPSGNSPLHF. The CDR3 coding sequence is TGTGCCAGCAGCGTAGATCCCTCGGGAAATTCACCCCTCCACTTT.

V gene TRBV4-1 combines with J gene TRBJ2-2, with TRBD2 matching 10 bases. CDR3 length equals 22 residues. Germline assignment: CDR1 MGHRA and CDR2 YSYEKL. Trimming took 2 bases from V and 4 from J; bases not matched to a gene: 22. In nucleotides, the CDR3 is TGCGCCAGCAGCCAACCCCTCGGCGCGGCTAGCGGGGGCCGTCGTAGCACCGGGGAGCTGTTTTTT. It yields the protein CASSQPLGAASGGRRSTGELFF.

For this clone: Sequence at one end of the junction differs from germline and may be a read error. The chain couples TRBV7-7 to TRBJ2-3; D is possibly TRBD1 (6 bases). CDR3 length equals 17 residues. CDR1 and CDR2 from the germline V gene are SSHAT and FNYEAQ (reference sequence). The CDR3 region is CASSLTFWGPGADTQYF. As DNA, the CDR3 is TGTGCTAGCAGCTTAACCTTCTGGGGGCCCGGGGCAGATACGCAGTATTTT.

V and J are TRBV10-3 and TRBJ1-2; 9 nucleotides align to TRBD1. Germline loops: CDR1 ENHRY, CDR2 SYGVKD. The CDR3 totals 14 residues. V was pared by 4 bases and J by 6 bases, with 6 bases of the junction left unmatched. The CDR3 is CAISAPGQGNGYTF. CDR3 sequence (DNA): TGTGCCATCAGTGCGCCGGGACAGGGAAATGGCTACACCTTC.

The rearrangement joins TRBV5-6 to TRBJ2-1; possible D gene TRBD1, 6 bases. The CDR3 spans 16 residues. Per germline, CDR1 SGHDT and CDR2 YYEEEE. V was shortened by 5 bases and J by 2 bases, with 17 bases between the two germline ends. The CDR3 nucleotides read TGTGCCAGCAGGCTGGAGCAGGGGACAACCTACAATGAGCAGTTCTTC. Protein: CASRLEQGTTYNEQFF. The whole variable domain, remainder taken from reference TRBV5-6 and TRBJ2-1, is DAGVTQSPTHLIKTRGQQVTLRCSPKSGHDTVSWYQQALGQGPQFIFQYYEEEERQRGNFPDRFSGHQFPNYSSELNVNALLLGDSALYLCASRLEQGTTYNEQFFGPGTRLTVL.

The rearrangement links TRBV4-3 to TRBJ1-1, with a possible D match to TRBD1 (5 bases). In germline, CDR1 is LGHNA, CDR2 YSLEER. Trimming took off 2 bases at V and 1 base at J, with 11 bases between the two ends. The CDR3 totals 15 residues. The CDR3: CASSQNGGPNTEAFF. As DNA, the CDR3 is TGCGCCAGCAGCCAAAACGGGGGTCCGAACACTGAAGCTTTCTTT.

The CDR3 DNA reads TGTGCCAGCAGTGAATACCGCACCCAGGGATGGAATGAGCAGTTCTTC. Translating gives CASSEYRTQGWNEQFF. The gene calls are TRBV25-1 and TRBJ2-1; D may be TRBD1 (5 bases). Germline values: CDR1 MGHDK, CDR2 SYGVNS. Trimming stripped 0 bases from V and 7 bases from J, with 16 bases between. The CDR3 contains 16 residues. The whole variable domain, filled in from reference TRBV25-1 and TRBJ2-1, reads EADIYQTPRYLVIGTGKKITLECSQTMGHDKMYWYQQDPGMELHLIHYSYGVNSTEKGDLSSESTVSRIRTEHFPLTLESARPSHTSQYLCASSEYRTQGWNEQFFGPGTRLTVL.